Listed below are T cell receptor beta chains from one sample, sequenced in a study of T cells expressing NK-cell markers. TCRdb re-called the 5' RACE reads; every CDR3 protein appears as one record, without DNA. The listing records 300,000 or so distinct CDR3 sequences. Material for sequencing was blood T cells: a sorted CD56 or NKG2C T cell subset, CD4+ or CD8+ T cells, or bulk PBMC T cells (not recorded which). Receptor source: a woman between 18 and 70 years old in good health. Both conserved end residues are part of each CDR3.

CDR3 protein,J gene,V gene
CSARLAGYTGELFF,TRBJ2-2,TRBV20-1
CSATGTSGGSYEQYF,TRBJ2-7,TRBV20-1
CASSDSGTSGGAETGELFF,TRBJ2-2,TRBV6-4
CASTPSDRGLSNSPLHF,TRBJ1-6,TRBV12-3/TRBV12-4
CSAKKSPDSSGEKLFF,TRBJ1-4,TRBV20-1
CAISEWAINQPQHF,TRBJ1-5,TRBV10-3
CASSYGDRRYEQYF,TRBJ2-7,TRBV6-5
CASSLPGHGNHYEQYF,TRBJ2-7,TRBV5-6
CSARDMTSGSDTQYF,TRBJ2-3,TRBV20-1
CASSPGGGPTDTQYF,TRBJ2-3,TRBV6-1
CASSSSPRKVGYNQPQHF,TRBJ1-5,TRBV28
CSASARLGDTQYF,TRBJ2-3,TRBV20-1
CASSSKGPSNTDTQYF,TRBJ2-3,TRBV7-2
CASRGGLSSYNEQFF,TRBJ2-1,TRBV6-2/TRBV6-3
CASSPKGGSSTDTQYF,TRBJ2-3,TRBV18
CATSGRVLSGANVLTF,TRBJ2-6,TRBV10-3
CASSLGDIRTNTEAFF,TRBJ1-1,TRBV3-1
CASSYDTGQGYSPLHF,TRBJ1-6,TRBV6-5
CASRRSSGQGLYSNQPQHF,TRBJ1-5,TRBV6-2/TRBV6-3
CASSLGTGGFPEAFF,TRBJ1-1,TRBV7-2
CASSLVATVDREAFF,TRBJ1-1,TRBV7-2
CASIPGAQVRGYTF,TRBJ1-2,TRBV12-3/TRBV12-4
CASSLEHPSYNEQFF,TRBJ2-1,TRBV7-9
CSAPVTVARQFF,TRBJ2-1,TRBV20-1
CATIAGQAFYGYTF,TRBJ1-2,TRBV10-3
CSAKSGTLANVLTF,TRBJ2-6,TRBV20-1
CSVGRRETEAFF,TRBJ1-1,TRBV29-1
CASTQQGGETQYF,TRBJ2-5,TRBV7-9
CASSGGGAPLGAPLHF,TRBJ1-6,TRBV5-5
CSASSLGEQFF,TRBJ2-1,TRBV20-1
CASSLRHYEQYF,TRBJ2-7,TRBV7-2
CASSLDGVANYGYTF,TRBJ1-2,TRBV5-5
CASSPDLSPLGETQYF,TRBJ2-5,TRBV18
CASSDRIGAEQFF,TRBJ2-1,TRBV6-1
CASSPTSRTDTQYF,TRBJ2-3,TRBV6-1
CASTTSGNTGELFF,TRBJ2-2,TRBV7-9
CAIRAPTTTNEQFF,TRBJ2-1,TRBV10-3
CSVARDGTNYGYTF,TRBJ1-2,TRBV29-1
CASSHSTRLAGGPGTGELFF,TRBJ2-2,TRBV12-3/TRBV12-4
CASSTDREGSNQPQHF,TRBJ1-5,TRBV7-2
CASSLPITGGKAFF,TRBJ1-1,TRBV12-3/TRBV12-4
CSAQSNGRMNTEAFF,TRBJ1-1,TRBV20-1
CATSGSITTGELFF,TRBJ2-2,TRBV7-3
CASSRPRLLAGRSNTGELFF,TRBJ2-2,TRBV11-2
CASKVRGGTQETQYF,TRBJ2-5,TRBV27
CASSLGGTSGRDTQYF,TRBJ2-3,TRBV7-2
CASSHEETDYNSPLHF,TRBJ1-6,TRBV4-3
CASRTRDRGKNIQYF,TRBJ2-4,TRBV6-1
CASSPPGNTIYF,TRBJ1-3,TRBV7-2
CASKNSGRIVNEQFF,TRBJ2-1,TRBV12-3/TRBV12-4
CASSPYRGSDEQYF,TRBJ2-7,TRBV5-1
CASSLRTGHITDTQYF,TRBJ2-3,TRBV5-6
CASSPLSRGDYNEQFF,TRBJ2-1,TRBV18
CSARAGDSYGYTF,TRBJ1-2,TRBV20-1
CASSQQMGRGPYTDTQYF,TRBJ2-3,TRBV4-3
CASSEGPYEQYF,TRBJ2-7,TRBV5-1
CASSTTANYGYTF,TRBJ1-2,TRBV7-8
CASSLRGSEQYF,TRBJ2-7,TRBV28
CASRTGAISPLHF,TRBJ1-6,TRBV19